These 3 T cell receptor beta chains were sequenced from one sample in a study of T cell repertoires in cytomegalovirus infection. Which antigens these TCRs recognize remains unknown. MiXCR was run by TCRdb on the reads, yielding one entry per CDR3 protein. The data show fewer than 850,000 distinct CDR3 sequences, under 35% seen once. The source material was cultured CD8+ T cells from PBMCs, sampled from culture after CMV antigen stimulation. Receptors were obtained from a human donor in good health (CMV status not recorded). Some clones in this sample may be carry-over from other donors' samples.

This clonotype was observed a handful of times. The CDR3 loop is CSVVGRDYNEQFF. The CDR3 DNA reads as TGCAGCGTTGTTGGCAGGGACTACAATGAGCAGTTCTTC. The genes are TRBV29-1 and TRBJ2-1, with D tentatively TRBD1 (5 bases). The CDR3 spans 13 residues. The V and J ends lost 4 bases and 3 bases respectively, with 10 bases between them. The germline V gene has CDR1 SQVTM and CDR2 ANQGSEA.

The chain recombines TRBV7-9 with TRBJ2-5; possible D gene TRBD1, 6 bases. The CDR3 runs to 15 residues. V lost 4 bases and J lost 4, with 16 bases in between. The germline gives CDR1 SEHNR, CDR2 FQNEAQ (reference sequence). The CDR3 loop is CASSSGQTSRETQYF. The CDR3 nucleotides read TGTGCCAGCAGCTCCGGACAGACGAGTCGAGAGACCCAGTACTTC.

This clonotype showed up just a few times. The junction departs from the called germline gene at one end, perhaps through a read error. V gene TRBV24-1 combines with J gene TRBJ2-2, with no clear D. Germline lookup yields CDR1 KGHDR and CDR2 SFDVKD. The CDR3 loop spans 13 amino acids. CDR3 nucleotides: TGTGCCACCAGTGATTTGAATGCCGGAGAGCTGTTTTTT. It translates to CATSDLNAGELFF.